Listed here are 28 T cell receptor beta chains from one sample, sequenced in a study of blood T cell repertoires in COVID-19. TCRdb keeps only in-frame clones here, not all; method: immunoSEQ multiplex PCR. The data contain some 150,000 clones, roughly nine tenths of them seen just once; the ten biggest clones take up around 2.5%. Input material: peripheral blood. These receptors originate from a woman in her seventies with acute or convalescent COVID-19.

The chain employs TRBV30 and TRBJ2-3; 7 bases agree with TRBD2. The CDR3 loop spans 13 amino acids. Germline V gene sequence: CDR1 GTSNPN, CDR2 SVGIG (reference sequence). Trimming at V came to 2 bases and at J to 4 bases, leaving 3 bases not matched to a gene. The CDR3 protein is CAWSLAGADTQYF. DNA of the CDR3: TGTGCCTGGAGTCTCGCGGGGGCAGATACGCAGTATTTT.

V gene TRBV9 combines with J gene TRBJ2-5, with a weak D call TRBD1 (7 bases). The V end lost 0 bases, the J end lost 5 bases, and 11 bases lay between the germline ends. CDR1 and CDR2 (germline): SGDLS, YYNGEE. The CDR3 covers 14 residues. The CDR3 here is CASSVVSGGETQYF. CDR3 coding DNA: TGTGCCAGCAGCGTAGTCTCAGGGGGGGAGACCCAGTACTTC.

Only a few counts were recorded for this clone. J is TRBJ2-3 and V is TRBV10-3; TRBD2 is a possible D gene (5 bases). Trimming took 3 bases from V and 0 from J, leaving 13 bases between them. In germline, CDR1 is ENHRY, CDR2 SYGVKD. This CDR3 contains 16 residues. CDR3 residues: CAISDPGIGSTDTQYF. The CDR3 DNA reads as TGTGCCATCAGTGATCCGGGGATTGGTAGCACAGATACGCAGTATTTT.

The chain joins TRBV2 to TRBJ1-4; 10 bases agree with TRBD1. Germline V lookup: CDR1 SNHLY, CDR2 FYNNEI. The CDR3 has 12 residues. V shed 8 bases and J 10 bases; nucleotides not matched to a gene: 4. The chain's CDR3 is CASGQGVGKLFF. The CDR3 DNA is TGTGCCAGCGGACAGGGGGTGGGAAAACTGTTTTTT.

This clone was observed a single time. The chain employs TRBV10-1 and TRBJ2-1; a possible D gene is TRBD2 (6 bases). The CDR3 totals 15 residues. V was trimmed by 2 bases and J by 10 bases, leaving 18 bases between them. CDR1 is WNHNN, CDR2 SYGVQD, per germline (reference sequence). Written as DNA, the CDR3 is TGCGCCAGCAGTGAGCCAGCCAGACTAGGTCCCGAGCAGTTCTTC. Protein product: CASSEPARLGPEQFF.

This clone was picked up a small number of times. The CDR3 DNA follows: TGCGCCAGCAGCCAACTTCCGGGACACATTGCATTAAACACTGAAGCTTTCTTT. This encodes CASSQLPGHIALNTEAFF. The chain carries TRBV4-1 and TRBJ1-1; tentatively, D is TRBD1 (6 bases). Trimming cost V 2 bases and J 2 bases, with 21 bases left between them. Germline V gene sequence: CDR1 MGHRA, CDR2 YSYEKL. This CDR3 is built from 18 residues.

This clone was counted a single time. The chain uses TRBV11-2 and TRBJ1-1; D is undetermined. CDR1 is SGHAT, CDR2 FQNNGV, per germline. The CDR3 is 13 residues long. The germline V and J ends were trimmed by 5 bases and 0 bases, with 7 bases remaining between them. CDR3 coding DNA: TGTGCCAGCAGCCTTTCAGTGAACACTGAAGCTTTCTTT. This gives the protein CASSLSVNTEAFF. Supplemented by reference TRBV11-2 and TRBJ1-1, the full variable domain reads EAGVAQSPRYKIIEKRQSVAFWCNPISGHATLYWYQQILGQGPKLLIQFQNNGVVDDSQLPKDRFSAERLKGVDSTLKIQPAKLEDSAVYLCASSLSVNTEAFFGQGTRLTVV.

For this clone: The same CDR3 also results from other DNA sequences found in this sample. The J gene is TRBJ1-2, the V gene TRBV18; 8 bases agree with TRBD1. With V trimmed by 2 bases and J by 1 base, 0 bases remained unmatched. CDR1 and CDR2 (germline): KGHSH, LQKENI. The CDR3 sequence is 14 residues long. CDR3 protein: CASSPGQGNYGYTF. In DNA, the CDR3 is TGTGCCAGCTCACCAGGACAGGGTAACTATGGCTACACCTTC.

V is TRBV3-1 (or the pseudogene TRBV3-2) and J is TRBJ2-7; 7 nucleotides align to TRBD1. Germline-derived CDR1 and CDR2 are LGHDT and YNNKEL (reference sequence). The J segment lost 5 bases and the V segment lost 4 bases, leaving 14 bases of the junction unmatched. The CDR3 extends over 16 amino acids. The CDR3 here is CASSPRNRGRTHEQYF. The CDR3 DNA reads as TGTGCCAGCAGCCCAAGGAACAGGGGTCGTACCCACGAGCAGTACTTC.

This clone has a handful of counts. V gene TRBV24-1 combines with J gene TRBJ1-2, with D perhaps matching TRBD1 (5 bases). Germline loops: CDR1 KGHDR, CDR2 SFDVKD. The CDR3 is 13 amino acids. The V end was cut by 4 bases, the J end by 7 bases, with 12 bases between. DNA for the CDR3: TGTGCCACCAGTGACCAGGGCATAGGTGGCTACACCTTC. Translated, it gives CATSDQGIGGYTF.

The J gene is TRBJ2-5, the V gene TRBV7-2; the D gene is possibly TRBD2 (6 bases). Trimming left V 3 bases short and J 7 bases short, with 15 bases between. In germline, CDR1 is SGHTA, CDR2 FQGNSA. The CDR3 runs to 14 residues. CDR3: CASSFGGSGATQYF. The CDR3 DNA reads TGTGCCAGCAGCTTTGGGGGGTCTGGGGCGACCCAGTACTTC.

J is TRBJ2-5 and V is TRBV24-1; TRBD1 might be the D (5 bases). This CDR3 spans 14 amino acids. The germline CDR1 and CDR2 sequences are KGHDR and SFDVKD. With 4 bases removed from V and 1 base from J, the gap between germline ends came to 9 bases. This CDR3 reads CATSETTVQETQYF. CDR3 nucleotides: TGTGCCACCAGTGAAACGACAGTCCAAGAGACCCAGTACTTC.

The genes are TRBV7-6 and TRBJ2-6; 8 bases line up with TRBD1. Per germline, CDR1 SGHVS and CDR2 FNYEAQ. CDR3 length: 14 amino acids. J was trimmed by 8 bases and V by 6 bases; bases with no gene match: 6. As DNA, the CDR3 is TGTGCCAGCAGTTCCGGACAGGGCTCCAACGTCCTGACTTTC. Protein: CASSSGQGSNVLTF.

The chain combines TRBV19 with TRBJ2-6; 10 bases line up with TRBD1. This CDR3 is built from 20 residues. V dropped 5 bases and J dropped 0; count of bases not matched to a gene: 13. CDR1 LNHDA and CDR2 SQIVND come from the germline V gene (reference sequence). CDR3 amino acids: CASSPYSGTGVISGANVLTF. Written as DNA, the CDR3 is TGTGCCAGTAGTCCTTACTCCGGGACAGGGGTCATCTCTGGGGCCAACGTCCTGACTTTC.

This clone was seen just once. The chain uses TRBV10-1 and TRBJ2-4; 7 bases agree with TRBD2. The CDR3 contains 14 residues. V shed 8 bases and J 4 bases; nucleotides not matched to a gene: 8. In germline, CDR1 is WNHNN, CDR2 SYGVQD (reference sequence). This CDR3 is CASHSGLRKNIQYF. The DNA for the CDR3 is TGCGCCAGCCACTCGGGACTACGAAAAAACATTCAGTACTTC.

The chain employs TRBV4-2 and TRBJ2-5; 9 bases fit TRBD2. V dropped 2 bases and J dropped 5; count of bases not matched to a gene: 6. The CDR3 is 15 amino acids. Germline CDR1 and CDR2: LGHNA and YNFKEQ. CDR3 amino acids: CASSQFAGGPETQYF. CDR3 nucleotide sequence: TGTGCCAGCAGCCAATTTGCGGGGGGGCCCGAGACCCAGTACTTC.

The CDR3: CASSASWLAEISTDTQYF. CDR3 nucleotide sequence: TGTGCCAGCAGTGCCTCTTGGCTAGCGGAAATTAGCACAGATACGCAGTATTTT. V is TRBV6-4 and J is TRBJ2-3; 7 bases line up with TRBD2. This CDR3 has 18 residues. Germline CDR1 is MRHNA and CDR2 is SNTAGT. The trim removed 4 bases at V and 0 bases at J, leaving 13 bases unmatched.

The J gene is TRBJ2-1, the V gene TRBV19, with D possibly TRBD1 on 5 matching bases. This CDR3 contains 14 residues. Germline assignment: CDR1 LNHDA and CDR2 SQIVND (reference sequence). V was cut by 0 bases and J by 9 bases, with 12 bases left in between. The CDR3 region has the DNA TGTGCCAGTAGTATAGAGTCAGGGTCCGGTGAGCAGTTCTTC. This translates into CASSIESGSGEQFF.

The chain uses TRBV27 and TRBJ2-7, with D possibly matching TRBD2 (5 bases). V lost 10 bases, J lost 9 bases, and 16 bases lay in between. The CDR3 spans 11 residues. CDR1 MNHEY and CDR2 SMNVEV come from the germline V gene (reference sequence). The CDR3 nucleotides read TGTGCCACCGGGGTCGGGTTCGGGCAGTACTTC. The encoded protein is CATGVGFGQYF.

The rearrangement joins TRBV5-1 to TRBJ2-2; the match to TRBD2 covers 12 bases. CDR3 length equals 16 residues. The germline gives CDR1 SGHRS, CDR2 YFSETQ. Unmatched junction bases numbered 6, after V lost 4 bases and J lost 5 bases. This CDR3 reads CASSPPGLAGTGELFF. In DNA form, the CDR3 reads TGCGCCAGCAGCCCGCCGGGACTAGCGGGTACCGGGGAGCTGTTTTTT.

CDR3 bases: TGTGCCAGCAGCTTGCTAAGCGGGGGGGCGATAAAAACCCAGTACTTC. The encoded protein is CASSLLSGGAIKTQYF. The chain carries TRBV5-6 and TRBJ2-5, with 10 bases that match TRBD2. V gave up 1 base and J gave up 8 bases; unmatched junction bases: 11. This CDR3 spans 16 amino acids. From germline, CDR1 is SGHDT and CDR2 YYEEEE.

This clone was seen just once. V usage is TRBV28 and J usage is TRBJ2-1, with a possible D match to TRBD2 (6 bases). Germline CDR1 MDHEN, CDR2 SYDVKM. This CDR3 region has 17 residues. V lost 7 bases and J lost 2, with 21 bases in between. The CDR3 nucleotides read TGTGCCAGCAACCCGGCCCGGTCGGCGGGGACCTACAATGAGCAGTTCTTC. As protein: CASNPARSAGTYNEQFF.

The chain is built from TRBV28 and TRBJ1-1, with 7 bases aligning to TRBD1. This CDR3 has 13 residues. Germline V CDR1 and CDR2: MDHEN, SYDVKM. After removal of 7 bases from V and 3 bases from J, the junction contained 5 bases not matched to a gene. CDR3 in amino acids: CASIPGGDTEAFF. CDR3 nucleotide sequence: TGTGCCAGCATCCCAGGGGGTGACACTGAAGCTTTCTTT.

The gene calls are TRBV2 and TRBJ1-6; 10 nucleotides match TRBD1. The V gene end was trimmed by 5 bases and the J gene end by 9 bases; junction bases not matched to a gene: 10. The germline CDR1 and CDR2 sequences are SNHLY and FYNNEI. The CDR3 sequence is 16 residues long. The CDR3 DNA is TGTGCCAGCAGTCACAAACCGGGACAGGGGATTTCACCCCTCCACTTT. Translating it yields CASSHKPGQGISPLHF.

V usage is TRBV7-3 and J usage is TRBJ2-1, with 7 bases identical to TRBD2. The V gene's germline CDR1 is SGHTA and CDR2 FQGTGA. Trimming took 5 bases from V and 2 from J; bases not matched to a gene: 9. The CDR3 is made up of 16 amino acids. CDR3: CASSTRSSGAYNEQFF. In DNA form, the CDR3 reads TGTGCCAGCAGCACGCGAAGCAGCGGGGCCTACAATGAGCAGTTCTTC.

V and J are TRBV19 and TRBJ1-5; TRBD1 agrees at 9 bases. Looked up from germline, CDR1 is LNHDA and CDR2 is SQIVND (reference sequence). CDR3 size: 17 residues. The ends lost 5 bases at V and 0 bases at J; junction bases unmatched: 8. The DNA of the CDR3 is TGTGCCAGTAGTGGTACAGGGGGCGCATATAGCAATCAGCCCCAGCATTTT. Protein sequence: CASSGTGGAYSNQPQHF. The full variable domain, rest sourced from reference TRBV19 and TRBJ1-5, is DGGITQSPKYLFRKEGQNVTLSCEQNLNHDAMYWYRQDPGQGLRLIYYSQIVNDFQKGDIAEGYSVSREKKESFPLTVTSAQKNPTAFYLCASSGTGGAYSNQPQHFGDGTRLSIL.

The CDR3, as DNA: TGTGCCAGCAGTGAGTCGACAGGGGGCTGGTCTGGGGCCAACGTCCTGACTTTC. Translated: CASSESTGGWSGANVLTF. The chain employs TRBV25-1 and TRBJ2-6, with 10 bases lining up with TRBD1. The CDR3 has 18 amino acids. The trim removed 3 bases at V and 1 base at J, leaving 6 bases unmatched. The germline V gene has CDR1 MGHDK and CDR2 SYGVNS.

V gene TRBV2 combines with J gene TRBJ2-5; possible D gene TRBD2, 5 bases. The CDR3 length is 14 residues. Germline V gene sequence: CDR1 SNHLY, CDR2 FYNNEI. Trimming pared 4 bases from V and 4 bases from J, leaving 13 bases between. CDR3 in DNA: TGTGCCAGCAGTGCCCGGGGAGCCCCAGAGACCCAGTACTTC. Translating gives CASSARGAPETQYF.